This T cell receptor beta chain was sequenced during a study of T cells after yellow fever vaccination. TCRdb reanalysed the 5' RACE reads using MiXCR and keeps one entry per CDR3 protein. Here the sample spans 550,000 or so distinct CDR3 sequences, 15% to 20% being singletons. The CDR3 totals 12 residues. The germline V gene encodes CDR1 SEHNR and CDR2 FQNEAQ (reference sequence). V was shortened by 5 bases and J by 9 bases, with 14 bases between the two germline ends. The receptor comes from a man aged 30 to 39 who received the YFV17D yellow fever vaccine. Sample: PBMCs, taken 15 days after the yellow fever booster vaccination. The rearrangement uses TRBV7-9 and TRBJ2-7, with D unresolved. The CDR3 sequence is CASSPDGYMQYF. The CDR3 DNA sequence: TGTGCCAGCAGCCCGGACGGATACATGCAGTACTTC.